This T cell receptor (beta chain) was captured in a study of T cell repertoires in cytomegalovirus infection. Study at large: Recently identified HLA-C-restricted CMV epitopes were used, and well-studied HLA-B-restricted CMV epitopes were used as well.

TCRdb re-called the reads through MiXCR, storing one row per CDR3 protein. Among some 30,000 distinct CDR3 sequences listed, 15% to 20% were seen once. This clonotype was counted ten times or more. Its cognate antigen is unknown. In germline, CDR1 is LGHNA, CDR2 YNFKEQ. With 0 bases removed from V and 8 bases from J, the gap between germline ends came to 7 bases. The CDR3 covers 12 residues. The TCR was taken from a human donor in good health (CMV status not recorded). Some clones in this sample may be carry-over from other donors' samples. The chain links TRBV4-2 to TRBJ1-2; D might be TRBD1 (5 bases). Sequencing was performed on CD8+ T cells from cultured PBMCs, taken from culture after CMV antigen stimulation. CDR3 in amino acids: CASSQDKGGYTF. DNA of the CDR3: TGTGCCAGCAGCCAAGATAAGGGGGGCTACACCTTC.